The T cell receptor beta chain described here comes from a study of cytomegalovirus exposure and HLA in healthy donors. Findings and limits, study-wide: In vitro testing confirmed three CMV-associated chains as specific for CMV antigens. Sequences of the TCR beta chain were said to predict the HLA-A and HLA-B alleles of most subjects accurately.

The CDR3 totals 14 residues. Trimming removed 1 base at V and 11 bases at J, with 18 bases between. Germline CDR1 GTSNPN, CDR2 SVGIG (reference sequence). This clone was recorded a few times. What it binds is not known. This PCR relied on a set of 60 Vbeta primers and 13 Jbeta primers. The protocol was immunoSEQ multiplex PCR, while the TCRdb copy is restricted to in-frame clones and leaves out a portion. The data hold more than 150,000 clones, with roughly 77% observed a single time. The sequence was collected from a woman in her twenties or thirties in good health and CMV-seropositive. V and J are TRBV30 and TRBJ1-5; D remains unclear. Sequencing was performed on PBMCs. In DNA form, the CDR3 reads TGTGCCTGGAGTGAGTCCTCAGGCTCCAACGCCCAGCATTTT. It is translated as CAWSESSGSNAQHF.